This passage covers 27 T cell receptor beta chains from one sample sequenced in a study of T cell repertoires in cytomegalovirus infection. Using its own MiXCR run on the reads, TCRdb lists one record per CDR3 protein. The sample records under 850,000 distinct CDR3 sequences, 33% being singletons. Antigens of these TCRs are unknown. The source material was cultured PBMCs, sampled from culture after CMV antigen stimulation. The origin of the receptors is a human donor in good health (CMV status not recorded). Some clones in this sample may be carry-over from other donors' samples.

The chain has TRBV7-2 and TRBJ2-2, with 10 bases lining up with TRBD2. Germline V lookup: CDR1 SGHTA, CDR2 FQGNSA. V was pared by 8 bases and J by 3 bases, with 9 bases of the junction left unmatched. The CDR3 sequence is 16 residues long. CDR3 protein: CASSQTAGGHTGELFF. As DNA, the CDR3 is TGTGCCAGCTCACAGACAGCGGGGGGGCACACCGGGGAGCTGTTTTTT.

CDR3 nucleotides: TGCAGTGCTAGCCGACTAGTGACAGATACGCAGTATTTT. Protein sequence: CSASRLVTDTQYF. This chain joins TRBV20-1 and TRBJ2-3, with a weak D call TRBD2 (6 bases). CDR1 is DFQATT and CDR2 is SNEGSKA in the germline V gene (reference sequence). The V end was cut by 3 bases, the J end by 3 bases, with 10 bases between. This CDR3 has 13 amino acids.

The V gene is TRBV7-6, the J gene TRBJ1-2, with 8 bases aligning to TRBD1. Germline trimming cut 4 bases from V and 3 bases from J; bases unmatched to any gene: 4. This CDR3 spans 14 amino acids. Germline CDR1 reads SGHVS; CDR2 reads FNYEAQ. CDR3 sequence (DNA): TGTGCCAGCAGCTCGGACAGGGAAGACTATGGCTACACCTTC. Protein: CASSSDREDYGYTF.

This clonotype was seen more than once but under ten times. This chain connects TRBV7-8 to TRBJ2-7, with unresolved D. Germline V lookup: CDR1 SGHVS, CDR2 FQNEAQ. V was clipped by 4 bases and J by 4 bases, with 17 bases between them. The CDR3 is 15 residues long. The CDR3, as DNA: TGTGCCAGCAGCTCATTCGGCGGCCCAGGATACGAGCAGTACTTC. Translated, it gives CASSSFGGPGYEQYF.

The CDR3: CASSGRATDTQYF. DNA of the CDR3: TGTGCCAGCAGCGGACGGGCCACAGATACGCAGTATTTT. This chain links TRBV7-6 with TRBJ2-3; D not resolved. This CDR3 comprises 13 residues. Germline values: CDR1 SGHVS, CDR2 FNYEAQ. Trimming removed 5 bases from V and 2 bases from J, with 8 bases in between.

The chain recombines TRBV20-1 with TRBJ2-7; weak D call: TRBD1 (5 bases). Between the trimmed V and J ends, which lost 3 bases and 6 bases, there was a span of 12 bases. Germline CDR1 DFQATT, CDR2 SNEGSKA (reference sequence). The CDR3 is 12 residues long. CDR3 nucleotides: TGCAGTGCTAGCTCAGGGTTAGGCGAGCAGTACTTC. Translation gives CSASSGLGEQYF.

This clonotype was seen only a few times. The chain's CDR3 is CASSLIDFGHSGRYNEQFF. The CDR3 DNA sequence: TGTGCCAGCAGCTTAATTGACTTCGGCCATAGCGGGCGGTACAATGAGCAGTTCTTC. The V and J genes are TRBV7-8 and TRBJ2-1; 7 bases are shared with TRBD2. Germline V lookup: CDR1 SGHVS, CDR2 FQNEAQ. This CDR3 region has 19 residues. V shed 2 bases, J shed 4 bases, and the junction held 17 bases outside the gene matches. The full variable domain, its missing parts supplied by reference TRBV7-8 and TRBJ2-1, is GAGVSQSPRYKVAKRGQDVALRCDPISGHVSLFWYQQALGQGPEFLTYFQNEAQLDKSGLPSDRFFAERPEGSVSTLKIQRTQQEDSAVYLCASSLIDFGHSGRYNEQFFGPGTRLTVL.

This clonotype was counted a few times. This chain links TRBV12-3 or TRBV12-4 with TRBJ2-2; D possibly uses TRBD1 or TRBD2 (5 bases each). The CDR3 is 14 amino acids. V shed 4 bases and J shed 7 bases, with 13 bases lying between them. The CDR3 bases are TGTGCCAGCAGTTGGGACGTCCGGATCGGGGAGCTGTTTTTT. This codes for CASSWDVRIGELFF.

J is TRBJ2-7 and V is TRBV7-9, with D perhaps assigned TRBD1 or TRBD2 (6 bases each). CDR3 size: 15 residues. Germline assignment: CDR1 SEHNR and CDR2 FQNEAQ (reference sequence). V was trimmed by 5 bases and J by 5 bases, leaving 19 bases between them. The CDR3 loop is CASSPVGGGQDEQYF. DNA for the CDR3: TGTGCCAGCAGCCCCGTAGGAGGGGGACAAGACGAGCAGTACTTC.

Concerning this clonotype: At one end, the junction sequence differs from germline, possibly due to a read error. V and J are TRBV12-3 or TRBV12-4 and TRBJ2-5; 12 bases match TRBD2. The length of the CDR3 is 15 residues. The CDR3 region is CASSFETSGGKTQNF. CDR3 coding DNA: TGTGCCAGCAGTTTTGAGACTAGCGGGGGAAAGACCCAGAACTTC.

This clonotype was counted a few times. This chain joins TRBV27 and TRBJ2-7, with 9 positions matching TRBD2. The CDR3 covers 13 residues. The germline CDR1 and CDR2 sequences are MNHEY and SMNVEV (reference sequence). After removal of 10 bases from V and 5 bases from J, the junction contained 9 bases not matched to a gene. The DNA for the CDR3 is TGTGCCACCTCTTCAGCGGGAGGTAACGAGCAGTACTTC. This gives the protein CATSSAGGNEQYF.

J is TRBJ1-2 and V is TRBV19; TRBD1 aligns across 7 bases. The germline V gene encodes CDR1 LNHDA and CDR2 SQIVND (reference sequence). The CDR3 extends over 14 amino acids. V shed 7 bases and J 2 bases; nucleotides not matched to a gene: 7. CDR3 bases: TGTGCCAGTACCCCTTGGGACAGAAACTATGGCTACACCTTC. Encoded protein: CASTPWDRNYGYTF. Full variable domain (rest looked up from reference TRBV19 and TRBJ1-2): DGGITQSPKYLFRKEGQNVTLSCEQNLNHDAMYWYRQDPGQGLRLIYYSQIVNDFQKGDIAEGYSVSREKKESFPLTVTSAQKNPTAFYLCASTPWDRNYGYTFGSGTRLTVV.

The CDR3 sequence: CASSRGYYEQYF. The CDR3 nucleotides read TGTGCCAGCTCTCGAGGGTACTACGAGCAGTACTTC. The genes are TRBV28 and TRBJ2-7; D is perhaps TRBD2 (5 bases). Germline CDR1 is MDHEN and CDR2 is SYDVKM. CDR3 length: 12 residues. V lost 8 bases to trimming and J lost 3 bases, with 11 bases between them.

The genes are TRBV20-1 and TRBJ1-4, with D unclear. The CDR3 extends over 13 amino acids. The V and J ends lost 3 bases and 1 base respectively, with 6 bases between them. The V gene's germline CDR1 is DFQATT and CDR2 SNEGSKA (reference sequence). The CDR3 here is CSAREITNEKLFF. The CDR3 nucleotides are TGCAGTGCTAGGGAGATAACTAATGAAAAACTGTTTTTT.

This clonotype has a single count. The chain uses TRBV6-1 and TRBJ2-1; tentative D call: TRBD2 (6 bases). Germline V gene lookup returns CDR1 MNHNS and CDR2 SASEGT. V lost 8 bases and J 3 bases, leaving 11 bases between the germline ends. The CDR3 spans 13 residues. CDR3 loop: CASLISGYNEQFF. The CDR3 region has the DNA TGTGCCAGCCTAATTAGCGGCTACAATGAGCAGTTCTTC.

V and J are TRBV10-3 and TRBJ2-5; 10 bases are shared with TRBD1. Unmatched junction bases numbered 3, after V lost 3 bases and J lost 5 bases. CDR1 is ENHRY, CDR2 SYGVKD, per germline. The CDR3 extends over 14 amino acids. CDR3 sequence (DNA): TGTGCCATCAGTGACCGGACAGGGGGGGAGACCCAGTACTTC. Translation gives CAISDRTGGETQYF.

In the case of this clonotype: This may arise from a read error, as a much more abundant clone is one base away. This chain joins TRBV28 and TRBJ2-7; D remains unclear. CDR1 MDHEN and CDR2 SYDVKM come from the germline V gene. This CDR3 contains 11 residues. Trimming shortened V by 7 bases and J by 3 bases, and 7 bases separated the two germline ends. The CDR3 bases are TGTGCCAGCACCTCCGTCTACGAGCAGTACTTC. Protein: CASTSVYEQYF.

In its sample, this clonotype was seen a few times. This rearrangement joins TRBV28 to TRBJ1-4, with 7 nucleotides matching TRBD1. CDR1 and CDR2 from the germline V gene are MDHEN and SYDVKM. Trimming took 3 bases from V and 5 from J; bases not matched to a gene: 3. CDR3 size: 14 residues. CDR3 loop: CASSFEGANEKLFF. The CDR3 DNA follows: TGTGCCAGCAGTTTCGAGGGGGCGAATGAAAAACTGTTTTTT.

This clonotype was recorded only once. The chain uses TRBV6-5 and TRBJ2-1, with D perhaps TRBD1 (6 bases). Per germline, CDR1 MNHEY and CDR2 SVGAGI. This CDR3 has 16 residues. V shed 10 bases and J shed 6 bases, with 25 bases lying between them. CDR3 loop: CATGSWTAERRNEQFF. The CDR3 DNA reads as TGTGCCACGGGGAGCTGGACAGCGGAACGACGCAATGAGCAGTTCTTC.

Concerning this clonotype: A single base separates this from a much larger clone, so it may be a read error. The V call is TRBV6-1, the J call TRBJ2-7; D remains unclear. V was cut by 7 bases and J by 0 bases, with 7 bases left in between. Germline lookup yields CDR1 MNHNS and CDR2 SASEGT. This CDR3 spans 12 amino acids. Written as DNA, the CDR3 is TGTGCCAGCAAGGGAAGCTCCTACGAGCAGTACTTC. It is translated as CASKGSSYEQYF.

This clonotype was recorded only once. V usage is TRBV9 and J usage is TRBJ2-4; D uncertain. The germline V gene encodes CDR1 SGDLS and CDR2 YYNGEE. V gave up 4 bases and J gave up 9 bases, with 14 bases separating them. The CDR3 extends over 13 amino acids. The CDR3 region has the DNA TGTGCCAGCAGCTTAGATGAAGGAACCATTCAGTACTTC. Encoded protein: CASSLDEGTIQYF.

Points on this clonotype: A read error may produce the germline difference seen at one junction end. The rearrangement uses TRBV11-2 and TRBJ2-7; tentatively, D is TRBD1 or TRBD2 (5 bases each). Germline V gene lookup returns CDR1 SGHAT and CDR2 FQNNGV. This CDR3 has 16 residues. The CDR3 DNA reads TGTGCCAGCAGCTTAGGTCCCAGCGGACACTCCTACGAGCGGTACTTC. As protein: CASSLGPSGHSYERYF.

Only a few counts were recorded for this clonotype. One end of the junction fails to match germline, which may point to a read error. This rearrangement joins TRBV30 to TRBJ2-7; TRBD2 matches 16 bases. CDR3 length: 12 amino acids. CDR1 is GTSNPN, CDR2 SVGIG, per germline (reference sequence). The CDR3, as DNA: TGTGCCTGGAGTGCCGGGACTAGCGGGAGGGACTTC. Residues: CAWSAGTSGRDF. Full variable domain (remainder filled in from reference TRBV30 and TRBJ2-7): SQTIHQWPATLVQPVGSPLSLECTVEGTSNPNLYWYRQAAGRGLQLLFYSVGIGQISSEVPQNLSASRPQDRQFILSSKKLLLSDSGFYLCAWSAGTSGRDFGPGTRLTVT.

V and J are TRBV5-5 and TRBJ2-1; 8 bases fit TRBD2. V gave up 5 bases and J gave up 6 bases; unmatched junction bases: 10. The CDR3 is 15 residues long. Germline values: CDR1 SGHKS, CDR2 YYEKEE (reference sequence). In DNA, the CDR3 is TGTGCCAGCAGTTCCGGACTAGCCCCCAGCAATGAGCAGTTCTTC. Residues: CASSSGLAPSNEQFF.

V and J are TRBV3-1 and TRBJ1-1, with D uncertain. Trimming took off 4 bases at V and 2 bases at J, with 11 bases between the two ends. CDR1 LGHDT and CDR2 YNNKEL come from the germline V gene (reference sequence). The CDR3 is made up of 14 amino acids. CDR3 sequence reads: CASSPSGHNTEAFF. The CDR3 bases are TGTGCCAGCAGCCCCAGTGGTCATAACACTGAAGCTTTCTTT.

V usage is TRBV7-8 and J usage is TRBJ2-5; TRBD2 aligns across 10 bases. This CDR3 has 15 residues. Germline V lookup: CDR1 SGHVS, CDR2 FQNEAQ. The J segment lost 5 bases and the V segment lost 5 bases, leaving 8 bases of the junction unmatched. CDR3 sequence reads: CASSKPGLALETQYF. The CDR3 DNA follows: TGTGCCAGCAGCAAACCGGGACTAGCGCTGGAGACCCAGTACTTC.

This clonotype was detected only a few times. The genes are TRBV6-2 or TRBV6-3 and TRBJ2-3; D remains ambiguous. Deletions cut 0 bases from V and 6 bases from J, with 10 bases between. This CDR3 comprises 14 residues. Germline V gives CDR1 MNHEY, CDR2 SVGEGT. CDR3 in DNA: TGTGCCAGCAGTTACTCTATGGGATGGGATACGCAGTATTTT. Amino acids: CASSYSMGWDTQYF.